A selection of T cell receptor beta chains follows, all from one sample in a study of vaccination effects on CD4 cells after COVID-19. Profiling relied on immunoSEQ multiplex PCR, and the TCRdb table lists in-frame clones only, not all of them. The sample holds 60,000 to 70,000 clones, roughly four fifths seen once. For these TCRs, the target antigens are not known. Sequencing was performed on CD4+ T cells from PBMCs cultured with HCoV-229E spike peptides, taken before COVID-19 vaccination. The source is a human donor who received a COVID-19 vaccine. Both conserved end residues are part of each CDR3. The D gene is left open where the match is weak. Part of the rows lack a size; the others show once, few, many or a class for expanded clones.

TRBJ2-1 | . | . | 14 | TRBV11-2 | TGTGCCAGCAGCTTAGATAGGGGGCGGGGTGAGCAGTTCTTC | CASSLDRGRGEQFF
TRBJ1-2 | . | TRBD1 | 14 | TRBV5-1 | TGCGCCAGCAGCAACCCTCAGGGGGACTATGGCTACACCTTC | CASSNPQGDYGYTF
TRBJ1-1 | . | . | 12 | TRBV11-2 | TGTGCCAGCAGCTTTGGGAGCACTGAAGCTTTCTTT | CASSFGSTEAFF
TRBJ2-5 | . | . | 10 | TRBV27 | TGTGCCAGCAGTGGGGAGACCCAGTACTTC | CASSGETQYF
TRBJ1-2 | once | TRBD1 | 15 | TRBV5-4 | TGTGCCAGCAGCTCGGGACAGGGGGCTGGCTATGGCTACACCTTC | CASSSGQGAGYGYTF
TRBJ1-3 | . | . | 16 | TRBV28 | TGTGCCAGCAACGACCCCGGAGGTTCCTCTGGAAACACCATATATTTT | CASNDPGGSSGNTIYF
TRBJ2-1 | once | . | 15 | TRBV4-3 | TGCGCCAGCAGCCAAGATGAGACAGGTAACAATGAGCAGTTCTTC | CASSQDETGNNEQFF
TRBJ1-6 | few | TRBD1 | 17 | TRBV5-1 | TGCGCCAGCAGCGCAAATTTGCCGGGACAGGGAGGATCACCCCTCCACTTT | CASSANLPGQGGSPLHF
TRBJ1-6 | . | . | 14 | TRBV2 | TGTGCCAGCAGTTCGAGCAGGGTGAGGTCACCCCTCCACTTT | CASSSSRVRSPLHF
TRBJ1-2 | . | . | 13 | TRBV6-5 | TGTGCCAGCAGAAGAGACAGGAACTATGGCTACACCTTC | CASRRDRNYGYTF
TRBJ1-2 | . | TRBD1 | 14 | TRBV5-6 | TGTGCCAGCAGCTTTGGACAGGGAGGCTATGGCTACACCTTC | CASSFGQGGYGYTF
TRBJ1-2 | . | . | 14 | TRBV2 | TGTGCCAGCAGTGTCACTCAAGGGAACTATGGCTACACCTTC | CASSVTQGNYGYTF
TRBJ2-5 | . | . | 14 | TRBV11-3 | TGTGCCAGCAGCTTAGGGGCACCCCAAGAGACCCAGTACTTC | CASSLGAPQETQYF
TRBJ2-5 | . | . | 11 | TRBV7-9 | TGTGCCAGCGCGTACCAAGAGACCCAGTACTTC | CASAYQETQYF
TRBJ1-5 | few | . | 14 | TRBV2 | TGTGCCAGCGGTAAGATATCGAACAATCAGCCCCAGCATTTT | CASGKISNNQPQHF
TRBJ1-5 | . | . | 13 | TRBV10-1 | TGCGCCAGCAGTGAGTCCGTAAATCAGCCCCAGCATTTT | CASSESVNQPQHF
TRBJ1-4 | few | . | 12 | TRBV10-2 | TGCGCCAGCAGTTGGACACATGAAAAACTGTTTTTT | CASSWTHEKLFF
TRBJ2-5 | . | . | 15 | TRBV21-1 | TGTGCCAGCAGCAAAGGACAGGTCTTGGAAGAGACCCAGTACTTC | CASSKGQVLEETQYF
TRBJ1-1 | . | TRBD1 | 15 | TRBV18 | TGTGCCAGCTCAAGGGGACAGGGGTTCAACACTGAAGCTTTCTTT | CASSRGQGFNTEAFF
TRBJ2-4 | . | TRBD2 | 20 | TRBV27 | TGTGCCAGCAGCCCCTTGTCCCGGGCGGTAGCGGGGATTGGCAAAAACATTCAGTACTTC | CASSPLSRAVAGIGKNIQYF
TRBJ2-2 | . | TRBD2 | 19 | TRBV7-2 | TGTGCCAGCAGTCCTAAGGGACTAGCGGGGGGAGGGGGCACCGGGGAGCTGTTTTTT | CASSPKGLAGGGGTGELFF
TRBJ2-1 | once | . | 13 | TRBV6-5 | TGTGCCAGCGGGGACCGACAGGCCAGTGAGCAGTTCTTC | CASGDRQASEQFF
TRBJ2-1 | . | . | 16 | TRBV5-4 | TGTGCCAGCAGCTTGGAGTTTGGAAGTTCAAACAATGAGCAGTTCTTC | CASSLEFGSSNNEQFF
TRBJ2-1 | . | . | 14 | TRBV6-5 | TGTGCCAGCAGACGACTAGGCTCCTACAATGAGCAGTTCTTC | CASRRLGSYNEQFF
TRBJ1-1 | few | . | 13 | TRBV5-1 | TGCGCCAGCAGCTTGACGGGTAGCACTGAAGCTTTCTTT | CASSLTGSTEAFF
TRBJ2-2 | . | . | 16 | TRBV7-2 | TGTGCCAGCAGCTTAGCGCCGGCCCTCACCACCGGGGAGCTGTTTTTT | CASSLAPALTTGELFF
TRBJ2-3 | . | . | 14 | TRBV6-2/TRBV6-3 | TGTGCCAGCAGTTACGGTACCGGGATCGTTCCGCAGTATTTT | CASSYGTGIVPQYF
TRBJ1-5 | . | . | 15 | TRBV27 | TGTGCCAGCGCGCCCGGGGGGGTGCCTAATCAGCCCCAGCATTTT | CASAPGGVPNQPQHF
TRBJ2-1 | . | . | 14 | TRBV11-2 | TGTGCCAGCAGCTTAGATAACGGGTACAATGAGCAGTTCTTC | CASSLDNGYNEQFF
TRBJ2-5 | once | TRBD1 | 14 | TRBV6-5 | TGTGCCAGCAGTTTCGACAGGGCCCAAGAGACCCAGTACTTC | CASSFDRAQETQYF
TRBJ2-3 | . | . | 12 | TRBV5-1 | TGCGCCAGCAGTTATAGCGCGGATACGCAGTATTTT | CASSYSADTQYF
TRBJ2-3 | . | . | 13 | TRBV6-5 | TGTGCCAGCAGGGAGACAGGCACAGATACGCAGTATTTT | CASRETGTDTQYF
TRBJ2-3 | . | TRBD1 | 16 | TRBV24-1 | TGTGCCACCAGTGACTCGACAGGGGGGAGGACAGATACGCAGTATTTT | CATSDSTGGRTDTQYF
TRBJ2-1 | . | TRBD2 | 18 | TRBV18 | TGTGCCAGCTCACCCCCGTTGGCTAGCGGGGGGGTCTACAATGAGCAGTTCTTC | CASSPPLASGGVYNEQFF
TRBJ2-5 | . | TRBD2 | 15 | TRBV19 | TGTGCCAGTAGTATTATCTTGACTAGCACGGAGACCCAGTACTTC | CASSIILTSTETQYF
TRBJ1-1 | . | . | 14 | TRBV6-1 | TGTGCCAGCAGTGAAGGAGCACTAAACACTGAAGCTTTCTTT | CASSEGALNTEAFF
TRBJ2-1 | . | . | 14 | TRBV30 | TGTGCCTGGATCCGAACGGAGATTTACAATGAGCAGTTCTTC | CAWIRTEIYNEQFF
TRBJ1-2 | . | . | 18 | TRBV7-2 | TGTGCCAGCAGCTTAGGAAGTCGGGGGGTGAACCCCAACTATGGCTACACCTTC | CASSLGSRGVNPNYGYTF
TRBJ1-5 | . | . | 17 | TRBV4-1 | TGCGCCAGCAGCCAACCACCAAGAGCCAGGGTCGATCAGCCCCAGCATTTT | CASSQPPRARVDQPQHF
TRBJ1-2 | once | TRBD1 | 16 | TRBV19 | TGTGCCAGTAGTATAGATCGGCGGGGACAGGGGAGGGGCTACACCTTC | CASSIDRRGQGRGYTF
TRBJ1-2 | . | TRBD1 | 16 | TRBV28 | TGTGCCAGCAAATCCACCGGGACAGGGAAACGTTATGGCTACACCTTC | CASKSTGTGKRYGYTF
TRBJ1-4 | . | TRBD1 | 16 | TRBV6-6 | TGTGCCAGCAGTTCACAGGGGGCGCGTGATAATGAAAAACTGTTTTTT | CASSSQGARDNEKLFF
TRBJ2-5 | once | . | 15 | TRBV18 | TGTGCCAGCTCACCACCTGGGCCCCTTCGGGAGACCCAGTACTTC | CASSPPGPLRETQYF
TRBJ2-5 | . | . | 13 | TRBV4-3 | TGCGCCAGCAGCCGGGGACAACAAGAGACCCAGTACTTC | CASSRGQQETQYF
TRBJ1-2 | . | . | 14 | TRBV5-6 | TGTGCCAGCAGACTGCTCGACAAGAACTATGGCTACACCTTC | CASRLLDKNYGYTF
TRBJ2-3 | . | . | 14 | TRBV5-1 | TGCGCCAGCAGGGGATCAGGGGAGCGAGATACGCAGTATTTT | CASRGSGERDTQYF
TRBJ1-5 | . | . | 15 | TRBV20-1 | TGCAGTGCTAGTAAAGGGGGGACTATTGAACAGCCCCAGCATTTT | CSASKGGTIEQPQHF
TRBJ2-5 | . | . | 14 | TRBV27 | TGTGCCAGCAGTCCTCGGGCCCTTCCCGAGACCCAGTACTTC | CASSPRALPETQYF
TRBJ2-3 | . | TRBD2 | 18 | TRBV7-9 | TGTGCCAGCAGCTTAAATTCGCGCGCGGGGGACTCTCTCTGGACGCAGTATTTT | CASSLNSRAGDSLWTQYF
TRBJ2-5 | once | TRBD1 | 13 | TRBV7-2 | TGTGCCAGCAGCTTACAGGGGGCGGAGACCCAGTACTTC | CASSLQGAETQYF
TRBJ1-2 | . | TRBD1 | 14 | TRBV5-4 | TGTGCCAGCAGCTTGGGACAGGGGGGCTATGGCTACACCTTC | CASSLGQGGYGYTF
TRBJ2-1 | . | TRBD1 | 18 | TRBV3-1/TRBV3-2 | TGTGCCAGCAGCCAAGGGCCGAGTGGGCAGGGGGCCGGCAATGAGCAGTTCTTC | CASSQGPSGQGAGNEQFF
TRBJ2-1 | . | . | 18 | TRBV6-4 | TGTGCCAGCAGTCCCGGGACACCACCCCGGGACTCCTACAATGAGCAGTTCTTC | CASSPGTPPRDSYNEQFF
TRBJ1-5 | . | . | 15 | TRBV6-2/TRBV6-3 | TGTGCCAGCAGTTACTATTTCGGGGGGAATCAGCCCCAGCATTTT | CASSYYFGGNQPQHF
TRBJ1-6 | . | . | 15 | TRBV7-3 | TGTGCCAGCAGCTTATATGGGGGCAACAATTCACCCCTCCACTTT | CASSLYGGNNSPLHF
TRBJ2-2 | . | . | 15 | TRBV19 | TGTGCCAGTAGTGACACAGGTTATCGCACCGGGGAGCTGTTTTTT | CASSDTGYRTGELFF
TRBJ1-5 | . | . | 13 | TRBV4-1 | TGCGCCAGCAGCCAAGAGAGGAATCAGCCCCAGCATTTT | CASSQERNQPQHF
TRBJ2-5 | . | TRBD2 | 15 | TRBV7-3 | TGTGCCAGCAGCGACCTAGCGGGGGGGTTAGAGACCCAGTACTTC | CASSDLAGGLETQYF
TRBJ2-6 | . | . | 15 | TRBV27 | TGTGCCAGCATGGAGCTTTCCTCTGGGGCCAACGTCCTGACTTTC | CASMELSSGANVLTF
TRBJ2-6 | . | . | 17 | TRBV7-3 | TGTGCCAGCAGCTTTGGCCAGGGGAACTCTGGGGCCAACGTCCTGACTTTC | CASSFGQGNSGANVLTF